The entry below describes one TCR beta chain. Assay: immunoSEQ multiplex PCR; the TCRdb copy retains only in-frame clones and omits some. In the table there are 150,000 to 200,000 clones, approximately 80% of which are singletons. This entry belongs to a study of blood T cell repertoires in COVID-19. Study-wide background: The United States, Italy and Spain provided the acute and convalescent COVID-19 samples. Sources were T cells, B-cell-depleted T cells, or PBMCs; the material itself was cDNA or gDNA.

The TCR originated in a woman at least 80 years old with active or convalescent COVID-19. Sequences were obtained from peripheral blood.

CDR3 region: CAWSVRAGLNEKLFF. In nucleotides, the CDR3 is TGTGCCTGGAGTGTACGCGCAGGCCTAAATGAAAAACTGTTTTTT. The chain carries TRBV30 and TRBJ1-4, with D uncertain. The CDR3 loop spans 15 amino acids. Trimming left V 0 bases short and J 5 bases short, with 13 bases between. CDR1 is GTSNPN and CDR2 is SVGIG in the germline V gene (reference sequence).